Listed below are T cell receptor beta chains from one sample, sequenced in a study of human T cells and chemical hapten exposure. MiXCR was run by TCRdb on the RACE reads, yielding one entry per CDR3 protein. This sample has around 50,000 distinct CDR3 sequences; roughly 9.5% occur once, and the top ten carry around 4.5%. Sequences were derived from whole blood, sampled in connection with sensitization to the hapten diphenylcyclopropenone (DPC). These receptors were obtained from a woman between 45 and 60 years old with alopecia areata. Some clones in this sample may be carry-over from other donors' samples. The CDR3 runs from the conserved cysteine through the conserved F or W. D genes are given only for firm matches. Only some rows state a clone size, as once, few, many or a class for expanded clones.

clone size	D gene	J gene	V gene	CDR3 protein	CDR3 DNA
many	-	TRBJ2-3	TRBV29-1	CSAVGFRGTDTQYF	TGCAGCGCCGTGGGCTTCCGGGGCACAGATACGCAGTATTTT
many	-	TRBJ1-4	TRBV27	CASSLSRGWTNEKLFF	TGTGCCAGCAGTTTATCGAGGGGCTGGACTAATGAAAAACTGTTTTTT
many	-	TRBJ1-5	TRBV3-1	CASSHRWEVYQPQHF	TGTGCCAGCAGCCATCGATGGGAAGTCTATCAGCCCCAGCATTTT
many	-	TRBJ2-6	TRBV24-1	CATSDRRSGANVLTF	TGTGCCACCAGTGACAGACGCTCTGGGGCCAACGTCCTGACTTTC
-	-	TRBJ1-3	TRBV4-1	CASSQEGTAGNTIYF	TGCGCCAGCAGCCAAGAAGGGACGGCCGGAAACACCATATATTTT
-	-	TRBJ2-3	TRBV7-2	CASSLDYTDTQYF	TGTGCCAGCAGCTTGGACTACACAGATACGCAGTATTTT
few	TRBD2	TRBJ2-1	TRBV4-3	CASSQSPTSGRYNEQFF	TGCGCCAGCAGCCAATCCCCCACTAGCGGGAGATACAATGAGCAGTTCTTC
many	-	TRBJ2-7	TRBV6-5	CASSYSPGGYEQYF	TGTGCCAGCAGTTACTCTCCAGGGGGGTACGAGCAGTACTTC
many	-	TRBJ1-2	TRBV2	CASSEQGNYGYTF	TGTGCCAGCAGTGAACAGGGAAACTATGGCTACACCTTC
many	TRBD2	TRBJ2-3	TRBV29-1	CSAEWGGQADTQYF	TGCAGCGCTGAATGGGGGGGTCAAGCAGATACGCAGTATTTT
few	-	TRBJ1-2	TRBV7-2	CASSDHVGYTF	TGTGCCAGCAGCGATCACGTAGGCTACACCTTC
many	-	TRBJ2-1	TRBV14	CASSQQKLNNEQFF	TGTGCCAGCAGCCAACAGAAATTAAATAATGAGCAGTTCTTC
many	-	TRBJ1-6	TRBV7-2	CASSLSLGPRNSPLHF	TGTGCCAGCAGCTTAAGTCTGGGACCACGTAATTCACCCCTCCACTTT
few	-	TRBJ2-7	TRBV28	CASTNWRYEQYF	TGTGCCAGCACCAATTGGAGGTACGAGCAGTACTTC
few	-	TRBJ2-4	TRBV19	CATNPRDKNIQYF	TGTGCCACCAACCCCCGGGATAAAAACATTCAGTACTTC
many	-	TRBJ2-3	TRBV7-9	CASSFSRGGDTQYF	TGTGCCAGCAGCTTCTCCAGGGGAGGAGATACGCAGTATTTT
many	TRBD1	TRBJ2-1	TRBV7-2	CASSTGTAWDPYNEQFF	TGTGCCAGCAGCACCGGGACAGCTTGGGACCCCTACAATGAGCAGTTCTTC
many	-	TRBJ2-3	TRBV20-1	CSASAGVVSTDTQYF	TGCAGTGCTAGTGCCGGAGTGGTATCCACAGATACGCAGTATTTT
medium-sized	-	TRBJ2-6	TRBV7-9	CASSLPPGANVLTF	TGTGCCAGCAGCTTACCCCCAGGGGCCAACGTCCTGACTTTC
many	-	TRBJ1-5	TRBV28	CASSETSNQPQHF	TGTGCCAGCAGTGAAACTAGCAATCAGCCCCAGCATTTT
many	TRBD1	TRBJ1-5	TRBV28	CASSSRQGGNQPQHF	TGTGCCAGCAGTTCAAGGCAGGGGGGCAATCAGCCCCAGCATTTT
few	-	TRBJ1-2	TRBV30	CAWSQDRMNNYGYTF	TGTGCCTGGAGTCAAGACAGGATGAATAACTATGGCTACACCTTC
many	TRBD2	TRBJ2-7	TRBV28	CASSRGGLSNEQYF	TGTGCCAGCAGCCGCGGGGGTCTCTCTAACGAGCAGTACTTC
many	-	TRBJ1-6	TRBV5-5	CASSWDLPPPLHF	TGTGCCAGCAGCTGGGATTTGCCCCCGCCCCTCCACTTT
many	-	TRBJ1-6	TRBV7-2	CASSPHRAGNSPLHF	TGTGCCAGCAGCCCCCACCGGGCCGGGAATTCACCCCTCCACTTT
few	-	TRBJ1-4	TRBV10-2	CATDGGGKLFF	TGCGCCACCGACGGAGGGGGAAAACTGTTTTTT
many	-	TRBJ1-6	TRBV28	CGVGAGDYSPLHF	TGTGGTGTGGGGGCGGGCGATTATTCACCCCTCCACTTT
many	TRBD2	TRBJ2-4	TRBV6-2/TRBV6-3	CASSWVAGVAIQYF	TGTGCCAGCAGCTGGGTGGCGGGAGTCGCCATTCAGTACTTC
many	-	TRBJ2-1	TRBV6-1	CASSGGDANYNEQFF	TGTGCCAGCAGTGGAGGGGACGCAAACTACAATGAGCAGTTCTTC
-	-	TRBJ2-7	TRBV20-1	CSARGQVPYEQYF	TGCAGTGCTAGAGGACAGGTCCCCTACGAGCAGTACTTC
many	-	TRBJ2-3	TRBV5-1	CASSLEPGGPVDTQYF	TGCGCCAGCAGCTTGGAACCAGGGGGGCCTGTAGATACGCAGTATTTT